The 31 T cell receptor beta chains reported below all come from one sample, sequenced in a study of long-term antiretroviral therapy in people with HIV. immunoSEQ v3.0 was run at survey level. Some clones are missing from TCRdb's copy, which holds only in-frame ones; the method was immunoSEQ multiplex PCR. In the table there are around 21,000 clones, around four fifths of which are singletons. The sequencing here drew on unsorted PBMCs, taken roughly 4 years after starting antiretroviral therapy. The receptors come from a man aged 18 to 35 with HIV.

The genes are TRBV18 and TRBJ1-3, with D tentatively TRBD1 (6 bases). The germline V gene has CDR1 KGHSH and CDR2 LQKENI. The CDR3 is made up of 18 amino acids. V shed 1 base and J shed 3 bases, with 19 bases lying between them. The DNA for the CDR3 is TGTGCCAGCTCACCACGGAGAGGGGGAATGCAGGATGGAAACACCATATATTTT. Encoded protein: CASSPRRGGMQDGNTIYF.

The chain couples TRBV28 to TRBJ1-2; D uncertain. The CDR3 totals 15 residues. The V and J ends lost 5 bases and 1 base respectively, with 14 bases between them. Germline CDR1 and CDR2: MDHEN and SYDVKM. CDR3 nucleotides: TGTGCCAGCAGTCCCCTCCAGGCTCTTAACTATGGCTACACCTTC. Translated, it gives CASSPLQALNYGYTF.

In nucleotides, the CDR3 is TGTGCCAGCAGCTTCGGGGATAGCTACGAGCAGTACGTC. Residues: CASSFGDSYEQYV. V and J are TRBV25-1 and TRBJ2-7; D might be TRBD2 (5 bases). V lost 6 bases and J 3 bases, leaving 12 bases between the germline ends. Germline V gives CDR1 MGHDK, CDR2 SYGVNS. The CDR3 covers 13 residues.

The chain couples TRBV28 to TRBJ1-2; 8 bases match TRBD1. V dropped 3 bases and J dropped 2; count of bases not matched to a gene: 5. Germline CDR1 is MDHEN and CDR2 is SYDVKM. This CDR3 is built from 15 residues. CDR3 nucleotide sequence: TGTGCCAGCAGTTTCGATCAGGGGGCAAACTATGGCTACACCTTC. It codes for CASSFDQGANYGYTF.

DNA for the CDR3: TGTGCCAGCTCACCGGGAGGGACCCGCTTGACAGATACGCAGTATTTT. Residues: CASSPGGTRLTDTQYF. V and J are TRBV18 and TRBJ2-3, with TRBD2 identical over 7 bases. With 3 bases clipped from V and 3 bases from J, the junction kept 9 bases outside the gene matches. CDR1 is KGHSH, CDR2 LQKENI, per germline. The CDR3 length is 16 residues.

V gene TRBV6-5 combines with J gene TRBJ2-1; 7 nucleotides agree with TRBD2. CDR1 MNHEY and CDR2 SVGAGI come from the germline V gene. The junction had 6 bases not matched to a gene; V was cut back by 1 base and J by 6 bases. The CDR3 runs 15 residues. DNA of the CDR3: TGTGCCAGCAGTTACTATGCGGGGGTGCTCAATGAGCAGTTCTTC. It encodes CASSYYAGVLNEQFF.

J is TRBJ1-5 and V is TRBV10-1, with D perhaps TRBD1 (5 bases). Germline V CDR1 and CDR2: WNHNN, SYGVQD (reference sequence). The CDR3 is made up of 16 amino acids. The V end was cut by 2 bases, the J end by 0 bases, with 11 bases between. The CDR3 reads CASSETGLHSNQPQHF. The CDR3 DNA is TGCGCCAGCAGTGAGACAGGTCTTCATAGCAATCAGCCCCAGCATTTT.

The chain recombines TRBV5-1 with TRBJ2-7; D perhaps matches TRBD1 (5 bases). V was pared by 0 bases and J by 2 bases, with 12 bases between. Germline CDR1 SGHRS, CDR2 YFSETQ. The CDR3 has 15 amino acids. The CDR3 protein is CASSLGGAGPYEQYV. CDR3 nucleotides: TGCGCCAGCAGCTTGGGAGGAGCAGGGCCCTACGAGCAGTACGTC.

The V call is TRBV6-5, the J call TRBJ2-3, with D unclear. With 0 bases removed from V and 1 base from J, the gap between germline ends came to 2 bases. Per germline, CDR1 MNHEY and CDR2 SVGAGI. The length of the CDR3 is 13 residues. The CDR3 DNA sequence: TGTGCCAGCAGTTACTCCGGCACAGATACGCAGTATTTT. Amino acids: CASSYSGTDTQYF.

The V call is TRBV5-4, the J call TRBJ2-3, with TRBD2 identical over 14 bases. The V segment lost 4 bases and the J segment 3 bases; nucleotides outside the gene matches: 7. The CDR3 has 17 residues. Germline V gene sequence: CDR1 SGHNT, CDR2 YYREEE (reference sequence). The CDR3 is CASSARLAGGPTDTQYF. The CDR3 nucleotides are TGTGCCAGCAGCGCTAGACTAGCGGGGGGGCCGACAGATACGCAGTATTTT.

This clone has just one count. This sequence joins TRBV5-4 and TRBJ2-3; 12 bases line up with TRBD2. V shed 6 bases, J shed 3 bases, and the junction held 8 bases outside the gene matches. The CDR3 covers 16 residues. The germline gives CDR1 SGHNT, CDR2 YYREEE (reference sequence). The CDR3 sequence is CASTQWTSGDTDTQYF. CDR3 DNA: TGTGCCAGCACTCAATGGACTAGCGGGGATACAGATACGCAGTATTTT.

The chain links TRBV28 to TRBJ1-6; D is possibly TRBD1 (6 bases). V lost 5 bases and J 11 bases, leaving 16 bases between the germline ends. CDR3 length: 14 residues. CDR1 is MDHEN, CDR2 SYDVKM, per germline. The CDR3 spells CASSPTRDNAPLHF. For the CDR3, the DNA is TGTGCCAGCAGTCCCACCCGGGACAACGCACCCCTCCACTTT.

This chain's CDR3 is CASSLDPTGLANEKLFF. The CDR3 DNA reads TGCGCCAGCAGCTTGGACCCCACGGGGCTGGCTAATGAAAAACTGTTTTTT. The V and J genes are TRBV5-1 and TRBJ1-4; maybe TRBD1 (5 bases). Deletions cut 0 bases from V and 3 bases from J, with 15 bases between. The CDR3 consists of 17 residues. CDR1 SGHRS and CDR2 YFSETQ come from the germline V gene.

V and J are TRBV28 and TRBJ2-5; D gene unclear. The V and J ends lost 9 bases and 1 base respectively, with 9 bases between them. The germline V gene encodes CDR1 MDHEN and CDR2 SYDVKM. CDR3 length: 12 residues. CDR3 sequence (DNA): TGTGCCAGTCACAGTGCCCAAGAGACCCAGTACTTC. Protein product: CASHSAQETQYF.

The chain employs TRBV6-1 and TRBJ1-1, with TRBD1 as a possible D gene (6 bases). This CDR3 spans 14 amino acids. Trimming took 3 bases from V and 0 from J, leaving 8 bases between them. Germline V gene data show CDR1 as MNHNS and CDR2 as SASEGT. CDR3 amino acids: CASSERGVNTEAFF. DNA of the CDR3: TGTGCCAGCAGTGAGAGGGGGGTGAACACTGAAGCTTTCTTT.

This chain joins TRBV11-1 and TRBJ2-2; D is undetermined. The CDR3 spans 14 residues. Germline V gives CDR1 SGHAT, CDR2 FQDESV (reference sequence). V shed 2 bases and J shed 5 bases, with 9 bases lying between them. The CDR3 region has the DNA TGTGCCAGCAGCTTACGGCTGGGGACCGGGGAGCTGTTTTTT. Its protein is CASSLRLGTGELFF.

This chain links TRBV2 with TRBJ1-1, with 7 bases lining up with TRBD1. This CDR3 is built from 15 residues. The germline V gene encodes CDR1 SNHLY and CDR2 FYNNEI. J was trimmed by 0 bases and V by 4 bases; bases with no gene match: 5. CDR3 loop: CASSVQGSLNTEAFF. CDR3 bases: TGTGCCAGCAGTGTACAGGGGTCATTGAACACTGAAGCTTTCTTT.

The V gene is TRBV6-1, the J gene TRBJ1-5; unclear D gene. This CDR3 is built from 14 residues. V was shortened by 3 bases and J by 4 bases, with 10 bases between the two germline ends. CDR1 is MNHNS and CDR2 is SASEGT in the germline V gene. The CDR3 reads CASSEFYGNQPQHF. CDR3 nucleotide sequence: TGTGCCAGCAGTGAGTTCTACGGAAATCAGCCCCAGCATTTT.

This chain connects TRBV19 to TRBJ2-1, with 10 bases lining up with TRBD1. This CDR3 has 13 residues. V lost 5 bases and J lost 7; bases outside the gene matches: 2. Germline lookup yields CDR1 LNHDA and CDR2 SQIVND (reference sequence). The DNA for the CDR3 is TGTGCCAGTAGTGAGGACAGGGGGAATGAGCAGTTCTTC. Protein product: CASSEDRGNEQFF. The full variable domain, in which reference TRBV19 and TRBJ2-1 provide the parts outside the CDR3, is DGGITQSPKYLFRKEGQNVTLSCEQNLNHDAMYWYRQDPGQGLRLIYYSQIVNDFQKGDIAEGYSVSREKKESFPLTVTSAQKNPTAFYLCASSEDRGNEQFFGPGTRLTVL.

This clone was detected a few times. The chain employs TRBV6-1 and TRBJ1-3; the D gene is possibly TRBD1 (6 bases). The CDR3 is 15 residues long. The germline V gene encodes CDR1 MNHNS and CDR2 SASEGT. Trimming removed 5 bases at V and 0 bases at J, with 11 bases between. CDR3 bases: TGTGCCAGCAGTCTGGGACACAACTCTGGAAACACCATATATTTT. Encoded protein: CASSLGHNSGNTIYF.

The chain links TRBV9 to TRBJ2-1; a weak D match, TRBD1 (5 bases). The CDR3 has 16 residues. Looked up from germline, CDR1 is SGDLS and CDR2 is YYNGEE. The V and J ends lost 0 bases and 8 bases respectively, with 18 bases between them. CDR3 amino acids: CASSVGQGQFAHEQFF. DNA of the CDR3: TGTGCCAGCAGCGTAGGGCAGGGCCAATTCGCCCATGAGCAGTTCTTC.

The chain carries TRBV5-1 and TRBJ2-3; TRBD1 matches at 9 bases. J was trimmed by 4 bases and V by 2 bases; bases with no gene match: 8. This CDR3 comprises 16 residues. Germline V gene data show CDR1 as SGHRS and CDR2 as YFSETQ. The CDR3: CASSFSGDRVSDTQYF. In DNA form, the CDR3 reads TGCGCCAGCAGCTTTAGTGGGGACAGGGTGTCAGATACGCAGTATTTT.

CDR3 nucleotides: TGTGCCAGTAGTATGACAGGGTACACTGAAGCTTTCTTT. Its protein is CASSMTGYTEAFF. V usage is TRBV19 and J usage is TRBJ1-1; 7 bases are a match to TRBD1. From germline, CDR1 is LNHDA and CDR2 SQIVND (reference sequence). V lost 3 bases and J lost 3; bases outside the gene matches: 1. The CDR3 covers 13 residues.

V usage is TRBV18 and J usage is TRBJ1-4; D is undetermined. The CDR3 consists of 13 residues. Germline CDR1 KGHSH, CDR2 LQKENI. V lost 4 bases, J lost 13 bases, and 16 bases lay in between. The CDR3 loop is CASSQEIGVGLFF. The CDR3 DNA is TGTGCCAGCTCACAAGAGATCGGGGTCGGACTGTTTTTT.

This clone came up once. CDR3 sequence: CASMAAGWNTEAFF. The CDR3 DNA reads as TGTGCCAGCATGGCCGCGGGCTGGAACACTGAAGCTTTCTTT. The chain joins TRBV2 to TRBJ1-1; D gene unclear. Trimming removed 7 bases from V and 1 base from J, with 13 bases in between. Germline V lookup: CDR1 SNHLY, CDR2 FYNNEI. The CDR3 covers 14 residues.

This chain connects TRBV9 to TRBJ2-1; perhaps D is TRBD1 or TRBD2 (6 bases each). Germline V gene data show CDR1 as SGDLS and CDR2 as YYNGEE. CDR3 length: 14 residues. V lost 0 bases and J 8 bases, leaving 12 bases between the germline ends. This CDR3 reads CASSVAYRGDEQFF. The CDR3 DNA reads TGTGCCAGCAGCGTAGCTTATAGGGGGGATGAGCAGTTCTTC.

The gene calls are TRBV7-9 and TRBJ1-2; D is ambiguous. There are 11 residues in the CDR3. Between the trimmed V and J ends, which lost 5 bases and 11 bases, there was a span of 12 bases. The germline CDR1 and CDR2 sequences are SEHNR and FQNEAQ (reference sequence). Here the CDR3 reads CASSQSGEYTF. The CDR3, as DNA: TGTGCCAGCAGCCAATCCGGGGAGTACACCTTC. The full variable domain, with the rest looked up from reference TRBV7-9 and TRBJ1-2, is DTGVSQNPRHKITKRGQNVTFRCDPISEHNRLYWYRQTLGQGPEFLTYFQNEAQLEKSRLLSDRFSAERPKGSFSTLEIQRTEQGDSAMYLCASSQSGEYTFGSGTRLTVV.

V usage is TRBV2 and J usage is TRBJ1-4; D is unclear. This CDR3 contains 12 residues. The germline gives CDR1 SNHLY, CDR2 FYNNEI. V dropped 7 bases and J dropped 5 bases, with 8 bases sitting between them. Here the CDR3 reads CASTTQNEKLFF. DNA for the CDR3: TGTGCCAGCACTACGCAGAATGAAAAACTGTTTTTT.

The chain employs TRBV2 and TRBJ1-1, with D tentatively TRBD1 (5 bases). Germline V gives CDR1 SNHLY, CDR2 FYNNEI. V dropped 4 bases and J dropped 7 bases, with 10 bases sitting between them. There are 12 residues in the CDR3. CDR3 in DNA: TGTGCCAGCAGTGTGGGGGGAATTGAAGCTTTCTTT. Translating gives CASSVGGIEAFF.

The rearrangement links TRBV4-2 to TRBJ2-7, with unresolved D. The CDR3 sequence is 15 residues long. Germline-derived CDR1 and CDR2 are LGHNA and YNFKEQ. The ends were cut back, 8 bases at V and 0 bases at J, with 17 bases in the middle. The chain's CDR3 is CASHLPLLHSYEQYV. The CDR3 DNA reads TGTGCCAGCCACTTACCCCTGCTACACTCCTACGAGCAGTACGTC.

The chain combines TRBV4-1 with TRBJ2-7; the match to TRBD1 covers 9 bases. The germline V gene has CDR1 MGHRA and CDR2 YSYEKL. The CDR3 consists of 15 residues. V lost 1 base to trimming and J lost 4 bases; unmatched junction nucleotides: 5. CDR3 region: CASSQGSTGGYEQYF. In DNA, the CDR3 is TGCGCCAGCAGCCAAGGCTCGACAGGGGGATACGAGCAGTACTTC.